This T cell receptor beta chain was identified in a study of blood T cell repertoires in COVID-19. V trimming: 4 bases; J trimming: 2 bases; junction bases outside the gene matches: 5. The CDR3 consists of 14 residues. Germline V CDR1 and CDR2: SGHNT, YYREEE (reference sequence). Produced via immunoSEQ multiplex PCR; TCRdb's table is partial and in-frame only. There are some 160,000 clones in the sample; around 90% occur only once, and about 2.6% lies in the top ten. The sequencing sample was made of peripheral blood. The receptor comes from a woman at least 80 years old with COVID-19, enrolled during active disease. The rearrangement uses TRBV5-4 and TRBJ2-5; TRBD1 aligns across 7 bases. CDR3 residues: CASSPGTVQETQYF. The CDR3 DNA follows: TGTGCCAGCAGCCCGGGGACAGTTCAAGAGACCCAGTACTTC.